This T cell receptor (beta chain) was found in a study of Ad26.COV2.S vaccination and SARS-CoV-2 variants. Generated by immunoSEQ multiplex PCR, the TCRdb table keeps only in-frame clones and is missing some. This table holds about 350,000 clones, about 88% found once. Germline V gene lookup returns CDR1 DFQATT and CDR2 SNEGSKA (reference sequence). The CDR3 length is 15 residues. With 6 bases clipped from V and 4 bases from J, the junction kept 9 bases outside the gene matches. Treatment here: some 20 received Ad26.COV2.S at low or high dose, single or two shots; roughly five received placebo; per-sample allocation not given. It was on day 63 after the first vaccine or placebo injection that samples were taken.

The V gene is TRBV20-1, the J gene TRBJ2-7; 13 bases align to TRBD2. This specimen was peripheral blood, taken in a trial of Ad26.COV2.S vaccine versus placebo. This sequence originates from a person aged 18-60 years who received the Ad26.COV2.S COVID-19 vaccine or a placebo. In nucleotides, the CDR3 is TGCAGTGCCAGTCGACTAGCGGGGGGCCCGTACGAGCAGTACTTC. It translates to CSASRLAGGPYEQYF.